This T cell receptor (beta chain) was documented in a study of T cell repertoires in cytomegalovirus infection. Study context: CMV epitopes used comprised recently identified HLA-C-restricted ones and well-studied HLA-B-restricted ones.

This clonotype was observed a few times. Its target is not known. This CDR3 contains 13 residues. The germline V gene encodes CDR1 SGHVS and CDR2 FNYEAQ. Trimming stripped 5 bases from V and 4 bases from J, with 11 bases between. TCRdb ran MiXCR on the reads and lists one entry per CDR3 protein. Among 700,000 to 850,000 distinct CDR3 sequences listed, 30% to 35% were seen once. The material was cultured CD8+ T cells from PBMCs, obtained from culture after CMV antigen stimulation. The rearrangement joins TRBV7-6 to TRBJ2-5, with D hard to call. This TCR was sampled from a human donor in good health (CMV status not recorded). Some clones in this sample may be carry-over from other donors' samples. The CDR3 DNA is TGTGCCAGCAGCACCGTGCCTAGAGAGACCCAGTACTTC. Amino acid sequence: CASSTVPRETQYF. Variable domain in full (rest from reference TRBV7-6 and TRBJ2-5): GAGVSQSPRYKVTKRGQDVALRCDPISGHVSLYWYRQALGQGPEFLTYFNYEAQQDKSGLPNDRFSAERPEGSISTLTIQRTEQRDSAMYRCASSTVPRETQYFGPGTRLLVL.